The 12 T cell receptor beta chains in this list originate from one sample, sequenced in a study of blood T cell repertoires in COVID-19. Repertoires were generated with immunoSEQ multiplex PCR, while TCRdb's copy carries only in-frame clones and drops some. Here the sample spans tens of thousands of clones, approximately 90% being singletons. Input material: peripheral blood. The receptors come from a man aged 70 or older with acute or convalescent COVID-19.

This clone was recorded once. The J gene is TRBJ1-1, the V gene TRBV15, with D possibly being TRBD1 (5 bases). V was clipped by 5 bases and J by 6 bases, with 13 bases between them. Germline loops: CDR1 LNHNV, CDR2 YYDKDF (reference sequence). The CDR3 sequence is 13 residues long. CDR3 DNA sequence: TGTGCCACCAGCCCTCAGTGGGGGGCTGAAGCTTTCTTT. Residues: CATSPQWGAEAFF.

The chain has TRBV28 and TRBJ2-1; a weak D match, TRBD1 (5 bases). The V gene's germline CDR1 is MDHEN and CDR2 SYDVKM. This CDR3 comprises 15 residues. V lost 3 bases, J lost 2 bases, and 11 bases lay in between. The CDR3 here is CASSFPGNPYNEQFF. The CDR3 region has the DNA TGTGCCAGCAGTTTCCCAGGGAACCCCTACAATGAGCAGTTCTTC.

The chain is built from TRBV4-2 and TRBJ2-4; TRBD2 agrees at 10 bases. Trimming took 6 bases from V and 6 from J; bases not matched to a gene: 8. Germline V gives CDR1 LGHNA, CDR2 YNFKEQ. CDR3 length equals 15 residues. CDR3 amino acids: CASRPGTSEGNIQYF. DNA for the CDR3: TGTGCCAGCAGGCCAGGGACTAGCGAGGGAAACATTCAGTACTTC.

The rearrangement links TRBV28 to TRBJ2-1; D not certain. V lost 4 bases and J lost 8, with 9 bases in between. This CDR3 is 12 amino acids long. Germline V gene lookup returns CDR1 MDHEN and CDR2 SYDVKM. CDR3 coding DNA: TGTGCCAGCAGTTCCGAACTGGATGAGCAGTTCTTC. Protein sequence: CASSSELDEQFF.

This sequence joins TRBV28 and TRBJ1-6; no definite D call. The CDR3 extends over 13 amino acids. V lost 5 bases, J lost 9 bases, and 11 bases lay in between. The germline V gene encodes CDR1 MDHEN and CDR2 SYDVKM. The CDR3 is CASSPEIGSPLHF. The DNA for the CDR3 is TGTGCCAGCAGTCCCGAAATCGGTTCACCCCTCCACTTT.

The chain couples TRBV28 to TRBJ2-7; no reliable D call. This CDR3 region has 12 residues. The germline gives CDR1 MDHEN, CDR2 SYDVKM. The V end was cut by 2 bases, the J end by 5 bases, with 7 bases between. The CDR3 DNA reads as TGTGCCAGCAGTTTACTTGGCCACGAGCAGTACTTC. Translated, it gives CASSLLGHEQYF.

A word on this clone: One end of the junction varies from germline; a read error may be responsible. The chain couples TRBV7-9 to TRBJ2-2; 11 bases are a match to TRBD2. The CDR3 loop spans 15 amino acids. CDR1 and CDR2 from the germline V gene are SEHNR and FQNEAQ (reference sequence). In nucleotides, the CDR3 is TGTGCCAGCAGCCTAGCGGGAGGAAACACCGGGGAGCTGTTTTTT. Its translation: CASSLAGGNTGELFF.

The chain links TRBV5-1 to TRBJ2-7, with a weak D call TRBD1 (5 bases). Germline assignment: CDR1 SGHRS and CDR2 YFSETQ. This CDR3 region has 13 residues. Trimming cost V 4 bases and J 0 bases, with 8 bases left between them. CDR3 loop: CASSQDTSYEQYF. CDR3 bases: TGCGCCAGCAGCCAGGACACCTCCTACGAGCAGTACTTC.

This sequence joins TRBV27 and TRBJ2-1, with 13 bases matching TRBD2. The ends lost 1 base at V and 9 bases at J; junction bases unmatched: 15. Per the germline V gene, CDR1 is MNHEY and CDR2 is SMNVEV (reference sequence). This CDR3 is built from 19 residues. The CDR3 protein is CASSLYRTSGRRMRAEQFF. CDR3 bases: TGTGCCAGCAGTTTATACAGGACTAGCGGGAGAAGGATGAGAGCTGAGCAGTTCTTC.

The count of this clone is one. The chain recombines TRBV18 with TRBJ2-2, with a possible D match to TRBD2 (5 bases). Germline lookup yields CDR1 KGHSH and CDR2 LQKENI. The CDR3 length is 16 residues. With 2 bases removed from V and 3 bases from J, the gap between germline ends came to 13 bases. CDR3 loop: CASSPVQPRDTGELFF. CDR3 in DNA: TGTGCCAGCTCACCAGTACAACCGAGGGACACCGGGGAGCTGTTTTTT.

This clone is a singleton in its sample. The chain has TRBV28 and TRBJ1-6; 9 bases are a match to TRBD1. CDR3 length: 15 amino acids. The V segment lost 2 bases and the J segment 10 bases; nucleotides outside the gene matches: 6. The germline gives CDR1 MDHEN, CDR2 SYDVKM. CDR3 bases: TGTGCCAGCAGTTTACCATCGGGACAGGGATCACCCCTCCACTTT. Amino acids: CASSLPSGQGSPLHF.

This clone came up a few times. The gene calls are TRBV3-1 (or the pseudogene TRBV3-2) and TRBJ2-1; 7 bases line up with TRBD1. This CDR3 is 15 amino acids long. J lost 1 base, V lost 4 bases, and 4 bases had no gene match. Germline assignment: CDR1 LGHDT and CDR2 YNNKEL (reference sequence). DNA for the CDR3: TGTGCCAGCAGCCCACAGGGGAAGTCCTACAATGAGCAGTTCTTC. As protein: CASSPQGKSYNEQFF.